The source of this TCR beta chain is a study of vaccination effects on CD4 cells after COVID-19. Relative to its sample, this clone is medium-sized. The antigen is undetermined. TCRdb keeps only in-frame clones here, not all; method: immunoSEQ multiplex PCR. The sample lists more than 15,000 clones, more than 65% seen once, with under 25% in the top ten. With the ViraFEST assay, the study expanded antigen-specific CD4+ T cells using viral peptide pools, then sequenced them. Investigators separated out CD4+ T cells once around 9 days of culture had passed. Convalescent patients had PCR-confirmed SARS-CoV-2 infection between March and December 2020. Subjects were given two BNT162b2 or mRNA-1273 vaccine doses. The CDR3 totals 13 residues. The V gene end was trimmed by 4 bases and the J gene end by 6 bases; junction bases not matched to a gene: 5. Germline V gives CDR1 MNHEY, CDR2 SVGAGI.

This sequence was found in a human donor who had a prior SARS-CoV-2 infection. The chain is built from TRBV6-5 and TRBJ2-7; TRBD2 agrees at 8 bases. The sequencing here drew on CD4+ T cells from PBMCs cultured with SARS-CoV-2 spike peptides, taken after COVID-19 vaccination. The CDR3 reads CASSSAGVGEQYF. CDR3 DNA sequence: TGTGCCAGCAGTTCAGCGGGGGTAGGCGAGCAGTACTTC.